Sequencing of this T cell receptor (beta chain) was carried out in a study of blood T cell repertoires in COVID-19. Study in general: Whether acute or convalescent, the COVID-19 samples came from the United States, Italy and Spain.

TCRdb's copy holds only in-frame clones and misses some; the assay was immunoSEQ multiplex PCR. The top ten clones hold 4% of a sample with 310,000 or so clones, roughly 90% of them seen once. CDR3 length equals 16 residues. Looked up from germline, CDR1 is SGHRS and CDR2 is YFSETQ. Trimming removed 0 bases from V and 6 bases from J; junction bases left unmatched: 4. The V gene is TRBV5-1, the J gene TRBJ1-6; 9 bases map to TRBD1. The receptor's source is a woman between 50 and 59 years old with active or convalescent COVID-19. Sequenced: peripheral blood. CDR3: CASSLEGTGSNSPLHF. CDR3 DNA sequence: TGCGCCAGCAGCTTGGAAGGGACAGGGTCTAATTCACCCCTCCACTTT.